The T cell receptor (beta chain) under discussion was sequenced for a study of CD8 T cells in Susac syndrome. The germline CDR1 and CDR2 sequences are SEHNR and FQNEAQ (reference sequence). The CDR3 extends over 14 amino acids. The ends were cut back, 5 bases at V and 0 bases at J, with 5 bases in the middle. Reverse transcription of about 0.5 to 1 ug RNA was performed with random hexamers. A multiplex approach, immunoSEQ multiplex PCR, amplified TCR beta CDR3 across 54 Vbeta and 13 Jbeta. TCRdb itself ran the immunoSEQ multiplex PCR reads through MiXCR, one entry per CDR3 protein. Of about 120,000 distinct CDR3 sequences listed, 90% to 95% are singletons.

The J gene is TRBJ2-6, the V gene TRBV7-9; no firm D call. Material for sequencing was CD4+ T cells from PBMCs. The TCR originated in a human donor in good health. DNA of the CDR3: TGTGCCAGCAGCCGGAACTCTGGGGCCAACGTCCTGACTTTC. This gives the protein CASSRNSGANVLTF.